The clone carrying this TCR beta chain turned up a few times. Its antigen is as yet unknown. This record belongs to a study of cytomegalovirus exposure and HLA in healthy donors. Study results and caveats: When analyzed later, a missense DCLRE1C variant was found to be linked to TCR beta V- and J-gene trimming. Looking again later, the authors saw that most CMV-associated TCR beta chains seemed HLA-restricted.

The PCR employed 60 Vbeta primers together with 13 Jbeta primers. Only in-frame clones appear in the TCRdb table, and some are missing; sequencing was by immunoSEQ multiplex PCR. The sample carries 100,000 to 150,000 clones, around nine tenths recorded once. The junction had 4 bases not matched to a gene; V was cut back by 6 bases and J by 2 bases. The germline V gene encodes CDR1 LGHNA and CDR2 YSLEER. This CDR3 region has 13 residues. The clonotype originates from a woman aged 25-40 years in good health and CMV-seronegative. Input material: PBMCs. This chain uses TRBV4-3 with TRBJ2-7; 7 nucleotides align to TRBD2. The CDR3 region has the DNA TGCGCCAGCAGTCCTAGCGGCACCTACGAGCAGTACTTC. Its translation is CASSPSGTYEQYF.